Each of the 14 T cell receptor beta chains below was sequenced from the same sample in a study of shared clonotypes between healthy human individuals (dated by TCRdb to 2019 to 2021). Libraries were prepared through the immunoSEQ multiplex PCR assay. TCRdb provides this immuneACCESS table in a form limited to in-frame rearrangements. Some clones are lacking; in checked studies, under half of them reflect an unresolved V gene, and why the rest are absent is not known. The sample includes over a million clones, with about 84% observed a single time. Under 0.6% of the sample comes from the top ten. The sample consisted of memory CD4+ T cells from PBMCs. The cell subset or site label, as the study defines it: CD45RA-negative fraction. Receptors originate from a man younger than 35 in good health. Some clones in this sample may be carry-over from other donors' samples.

This sequence joins TRBV30 and TRBJ2-2; no definite D call. Per the germline V gene, CDR1 is GTSNPN and CDR2 is SVGIG (reference sequence). Trimming cost V 5 bases and J 7 bases, with 8 bases left between them. The CDR3 has 11 amino acids. The CDR3 spells CAWRAVGELFF. CDR3 nucleotide sequence: TGTGCCTGGCGCGCTGTCGGGGAGCTGTTTTTT. Drawing the rest from reference TRBV30 and TRBJ2-2, the complete variable domain is SQTIHQWPATLVQPVGSPLSLECTVEGTSNPNLYWYRQAAGRGLQLLFYSVGIGQISSEVPQNLSASRPQDRQFILSSKKLLLSDSGFYLCAWRAVGELFFGEGSRLTVL.

This rearrangement joins TRBV28 to TRBJ2-7, with D perhaps assigned TRBD1 or TRBD2 (6 bases each). The CDR3 length is 17 residues. V was pared by 6 bases and J by 3 bases, with 24 bases between. Germline CDR1 reads MDHEN; CDR2 reads SYDVKM. CDR3 in DNA: TGTGCCAGCAGGACTAATTGGGACTCAGGGGAGCGCTACGAGCAGTACTTC. Its translation is CASRTNWDSGERYEQYF.

The rearrangement uses TRBV18 and TRBJ2-1; D is unclear. Trimming removed 1 base at V and 8 bases at J, with 12 bases between. Germline V gene sequence: CDR1 KGHSH, CDR2 LQKENI. The CDR3 has 14 residues. The chain's CDR3 is CASSPRAVQHEQFF. The CDR3 DNA is TGTGCCAGCTCACCACGGGCCGTACAGCATGAGCAGTTCTTC.

The chain is built from TRBV7-2 and TRBJ2-7, with D maybe TRBD1 (6 bases). Germline lookup yields CDR1 SGHTA and CDR2 FQGNSA. V was trimmed by 2 bases and J by 7 bases, leaving 15 bases between them. This CDR3 contains 14 residues. CDR3 coding DNA: TGTGCCAGCAGCTTACTACAGGGCTTGGGAGAGCAGTACTTC. Its protein is CASSLLQGLGEQYF.

Worth noting for this clone: At one end the junction does not follow the germline gene, possibly because of a read error. The rearrangement links TRBV7-3 to TRBJ1-1; a weak D match, TRBD1 (5 bases). CDR3 length: 15 residues. CDR1 is SGHTA, CDR2 FQGTGA, per germline. This CDR3 reads CASSSTAQLGQAQYF. The CDR3 nucleotides read TGTGCCAGCAGCTCTACAGCGCAGTTGGGGCAGGCCCAGTACTTT.

The V call is TRBV2, the J call TRBJ2-3; TRBD2 agrees at 14 bases. V lost 5 bases and J lost 4; bases outside the gene matches: 5. CDR3 length equals 16 residues. The germline V gene has CDR1 SNHLY and CDR2 FYNNEI. Here the CDR3 reads CASSWTSGRNSDTQYF. CDR3 sequence (DNA): TGTGCCAGCAGTTGGACTAGCGGGAGGAACTCAGATACGCAGTATTTT. The entire variable domain, with the rest obtained from reference TRBV2 and TRBJ2-3, is as follows: EPEVTQTPSHQVTQMGQEVILRCVPISNHLYFYWYRQILGQKVEFLVSFYNNEISEKSEIFDDQFSVERPDGSNFTLKIRSTKLEDSAMYFCASSWTSGRNSDTQYFGPGTRLTVL.

The chain employs TRBV7-7 and TRBJ2-5; tentatively, D is TRBD1 (5 bases). The germline V and J ends were trimmed by 2 bases and 5 bases, with 18 bases remaining between them. Germline V gene lookup returns CDR1 SSHAT and CDR2 FNYEAQ (reference sequence). The CDR3 contains 16 residues. This chain's CDR3 is CASSLKGLLGGETQYF. The CDR3 DNA follows: TGTGCCAGCAGCTTAAAGGGGTTGCTGGGTGGGGAGACCCAGTACTTC.

As concerns this clone: Other DNA sequences in the same sample also yield this CDR3. The chain combines TRBV5-1 with TRBJ1-1; maybe TRBD1 (6 bases). Germline V CDR1 and CDR2: SGHRS, YFSETQ. The CDR3 is 14 residues long. V lost 4 bases to trimming and J lost 1 base, with 11 bases between them. This CDR3 reads CASSHGQPNTEAFF. The DNA for the CDR3 is TGCGCCAGCAGCCATGGACAGCCGAACACTGAAGCTTTCTTT.

The gene calls are TRBV28 and TRBJ1-1; 7 nucleotides align to TRBD1. Unmatched junction bases numbered 14, after V lost 7 bases and J lost 0 bases. Germline loops: CDR1 MDHEN, CDR2 SYDVKM. The length of the CDR3 is 17 residues. For the CDR3, the DNA is TGTGCCAGCACTGTGACAGGGTTTGACCTCATGAACACTGAAGCTTTCTTT. Amino acids: CASTVTGFDLMNTEAFF. The variable domain in full, completed from reference TRBV28 and TRBJ1-1, reads DVKVTQSSRYLVKRTGEKVFLECVQDMDHENMFWYRQDPGLGLRLIYFSYDVKMKEKGDIPEGYSVSREKKERFSLILESASTNQTSMYLCASTVTGFDLMNTEAFFGQGTRLTVV.

This clone was seen repeatedly, ten times or more. The chain has TRBV2 and TRBJ2-7, with a weak D call TRBD1 (5 bases). Germline CDR1 is SNHLY and CDR2 is FYNNEI. This CDR3 is built from 13 residues. Trimming pared 7 bases from V and 6 bases from J, leaving 16 bases between. The CDR3 DNA follows: TGTGCCAGCAACCCTTCTGGGGCGACCGAGCAGTACTTC. Residues: CASNPSGATEQYF.

The chain links TRBV2 to TRBJ2-7, with TRBD2 identical over 7 bases. This CDR3 comprises 14 residues. With V trimmed by 7 bases and J by 3 bases, 9 bases remained unmatched. Germline-derived CDR1 and CDR2 are SNHLY and FYNNEI. CDR3 sequence reads: CASNIAGYNYEQYF. In DNA, the CDR3 is TGTGCCAGCAACATAGCGGGTTATAACTACGAGCAGTACTTC.

This clone came up many times. Distinct nucleotide sequences in the sample also encode this CDR3. V is TRBV18 and J is TRBJ2-3; D is unclear. The CDR3 has 13 amino acids. Germline lookup yields CDR1 KGHSH and CDR2 LQKENI. The ends were cut back, 3 bases at V and 2 bases at J, with 6 bases in the middle. CDR3 DNA: TGTGCCAGCTCACCCTCAATCACAGATACGCAGTATTTT. It specifies CASSPSITDTQYF.

The chain employs TRBV7-3 and TRBJ2-3; D gene unclear. The length of the CDR3 is 14 residues. Between the trimmed V and J ends, which lost 4 bases and 0 bases, there was a span of 8 bases. CDR1 and CDR2 (germline): SGHTA, FQGTGA. The CDR3 spells CASSSASSTDTQYF. The CDR3 DNA reads TGTGCCAGCAGCTCCGCTTCTAGCACAGATACGCAGTATTTT.

The rearrangement joins TRBV7-2 to TRBJ2-5; a possible D gene is TRBD2 (6 bases). The germline CDR1 and CDR2 sequences are SGHTA and FQGNSA. The CDR3 has 15 residues. Trimming pared 3 bases from V and 4 bases from J, leaving 15 bases between. This CDR3 reads CASSFGVAVGETQYF. In DNA, the CDR3 is TGTGCCAGCAGCTTTGGGGTAGCGGTGGGAGAGACCCAGTACTTC.